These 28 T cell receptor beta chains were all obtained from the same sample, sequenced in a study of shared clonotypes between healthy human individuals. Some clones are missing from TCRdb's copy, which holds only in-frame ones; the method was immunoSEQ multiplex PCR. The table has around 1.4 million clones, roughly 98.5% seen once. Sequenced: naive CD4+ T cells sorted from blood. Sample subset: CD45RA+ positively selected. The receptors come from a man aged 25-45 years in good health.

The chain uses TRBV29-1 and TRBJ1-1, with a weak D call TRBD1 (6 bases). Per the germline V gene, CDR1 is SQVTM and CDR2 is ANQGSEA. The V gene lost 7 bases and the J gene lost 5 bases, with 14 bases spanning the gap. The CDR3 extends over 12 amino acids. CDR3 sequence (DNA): TGCAGCGCATACAGGGTTGCAACTGAAGCTTTCTTT. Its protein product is CSAYRVATEAFF.

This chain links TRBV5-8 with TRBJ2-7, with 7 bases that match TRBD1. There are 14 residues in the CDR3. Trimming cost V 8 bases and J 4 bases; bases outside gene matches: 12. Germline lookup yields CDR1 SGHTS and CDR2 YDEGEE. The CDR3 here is CASGARTGQYEQYF. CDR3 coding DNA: TGTGCCAGTGGCGCCCGGACAGGCCAATACGAGCAGTACTTC.

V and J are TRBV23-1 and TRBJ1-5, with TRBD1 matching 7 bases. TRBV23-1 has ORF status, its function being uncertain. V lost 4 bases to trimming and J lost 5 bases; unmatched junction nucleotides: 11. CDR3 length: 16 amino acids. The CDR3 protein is CASSPLDRVRDQPQHF. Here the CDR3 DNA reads TGCGCCAGCAGTCCCCTCGACAGGGTTCGTGATCAGCCCCAGCATTTT.

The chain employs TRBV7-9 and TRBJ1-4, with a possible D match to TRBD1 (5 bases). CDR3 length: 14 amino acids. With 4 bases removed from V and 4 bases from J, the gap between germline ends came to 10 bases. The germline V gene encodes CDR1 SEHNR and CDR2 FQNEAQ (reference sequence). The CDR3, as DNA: TGTGCCAGCAGCTCCGGGGCCTATAATGAAAAACTGTTTTTT. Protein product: CASSSGAYNEKLFF. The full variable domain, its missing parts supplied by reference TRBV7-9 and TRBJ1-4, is DTGVSQNPRHKITKRGQNVTFRCDPISEHNRLYWYRQTLGQGPEFLTYFQNEAQLEKSRLLSDRFSAERPKGSFSTLEIQRTEQGDSAMYLCASSSGAYNEKLFFGSGTQLSVL.

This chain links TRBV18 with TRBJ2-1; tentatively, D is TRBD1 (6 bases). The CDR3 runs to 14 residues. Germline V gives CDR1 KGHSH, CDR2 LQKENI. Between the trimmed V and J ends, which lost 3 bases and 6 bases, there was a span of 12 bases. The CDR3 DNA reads TGTGCCAGCTCACCCCAGAGGGGGTCCAATGAGCAGTTCTTC. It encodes CASSPQRGSNEQFF.

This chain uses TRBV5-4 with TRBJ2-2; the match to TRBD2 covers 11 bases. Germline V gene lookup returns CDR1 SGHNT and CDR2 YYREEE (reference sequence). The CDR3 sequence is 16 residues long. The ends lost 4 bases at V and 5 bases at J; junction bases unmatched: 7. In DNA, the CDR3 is TGTGCCAGCAGCCTGGTGCGGACTAGCGGGACCGGGGAGCTGTTTTTT. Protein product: CASSLVRTSGTGELFF.

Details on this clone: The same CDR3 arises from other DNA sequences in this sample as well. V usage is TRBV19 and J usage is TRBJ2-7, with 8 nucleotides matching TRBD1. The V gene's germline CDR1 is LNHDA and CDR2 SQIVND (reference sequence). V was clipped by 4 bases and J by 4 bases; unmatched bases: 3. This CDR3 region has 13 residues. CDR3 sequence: CASSTGGGYEQYF. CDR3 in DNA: TGTGCCAGTAGTACAGGGGGCGGTTACGAGCAGTACTTC.

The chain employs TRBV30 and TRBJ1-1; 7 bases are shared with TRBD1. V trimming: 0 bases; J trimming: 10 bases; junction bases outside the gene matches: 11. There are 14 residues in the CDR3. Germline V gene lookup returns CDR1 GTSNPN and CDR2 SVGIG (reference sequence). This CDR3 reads CAWSVLQGNNRAFF. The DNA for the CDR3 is TGTGCCTGGAGTGTGTTACAGGGGAATAATAGAGCTTTCTTT.

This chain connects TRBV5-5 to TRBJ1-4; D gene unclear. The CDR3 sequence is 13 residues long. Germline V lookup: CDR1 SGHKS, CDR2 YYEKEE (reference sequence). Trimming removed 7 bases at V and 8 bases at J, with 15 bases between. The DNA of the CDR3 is TGTGCCAGCGCCCTAGGACCCCGGGAAAAACTGTTTTTT. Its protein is CASALGPREKLFF.

The CDR3 here is CASSPPGGGPTDTQYF. Written as DNA, the CDR3 is TGTGCCAGCTCACCACCTGGAGGAGGCCCCACAGATACGCAGTATTTT. The chain is built from TRBV18 and TRBJ2-3; TRBD2 might be the D (5 bases). V was clipped by 0 bases and J by 2 bases, with 12 bases between them. Germline V CDR1 and CDR2: KGHSH, LQKENI. There are 16 residues in the CDR3. Full variable domain (rest looked up from reference TRBV18 and TRBJ2-3): NAGVMQNPRHLVRRRGQEARLRCSPMKGHSHVYWYRQLPEEGLKFMVYLQKENIIDESGMPKERFSAEFPKEGPSILRIQQVVRGDSAAYFCASSPPGGGPTDTQYFGPGTRLTVL.

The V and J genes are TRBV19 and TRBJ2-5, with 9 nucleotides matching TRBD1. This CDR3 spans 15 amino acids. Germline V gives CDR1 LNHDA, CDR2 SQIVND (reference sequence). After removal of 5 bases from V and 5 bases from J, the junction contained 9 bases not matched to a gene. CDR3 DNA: TGTGCCAGTAGTTCCACCGGGACAGGGCTTGAGACCCAGTACTTC. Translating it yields CASSSTGTGLETQYF.

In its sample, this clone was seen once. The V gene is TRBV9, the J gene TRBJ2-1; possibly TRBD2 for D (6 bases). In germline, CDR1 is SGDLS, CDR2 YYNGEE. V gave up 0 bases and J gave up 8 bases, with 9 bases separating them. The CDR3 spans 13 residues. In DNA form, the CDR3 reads TGTGCCAGCAGCGTAGTGGAGGGCCATGAGCAGTTCTTC. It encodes CASSVVEGHEQFF.

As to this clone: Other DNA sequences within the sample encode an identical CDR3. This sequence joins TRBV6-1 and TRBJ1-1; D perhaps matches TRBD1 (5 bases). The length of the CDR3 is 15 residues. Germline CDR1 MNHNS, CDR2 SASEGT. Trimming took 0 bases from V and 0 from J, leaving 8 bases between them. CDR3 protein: CASSEAPGLNTEAFF. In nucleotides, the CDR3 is TGTGCCAGCAGTGAAGCCCCGGGGCTGAACACTGAAGCTTTCTTT.

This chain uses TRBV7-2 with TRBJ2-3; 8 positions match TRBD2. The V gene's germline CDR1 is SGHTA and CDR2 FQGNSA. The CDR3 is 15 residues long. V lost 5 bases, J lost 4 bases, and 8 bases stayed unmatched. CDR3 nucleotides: TGTGCCAGCAGCGTCAAGGCGGGAGGACCAGATACGCAGTATTTT. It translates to CASSVKAGGPDTQYF.

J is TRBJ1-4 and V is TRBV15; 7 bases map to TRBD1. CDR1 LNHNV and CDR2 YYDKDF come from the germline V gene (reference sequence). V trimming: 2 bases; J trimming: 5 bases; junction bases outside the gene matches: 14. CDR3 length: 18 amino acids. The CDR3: CATSRYDMPGQQNEKLFF. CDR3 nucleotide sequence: TGTGCCACCAGCAGATATGACATGCCGGGACAGCAAAATGAAAAACTGTTTTTT.

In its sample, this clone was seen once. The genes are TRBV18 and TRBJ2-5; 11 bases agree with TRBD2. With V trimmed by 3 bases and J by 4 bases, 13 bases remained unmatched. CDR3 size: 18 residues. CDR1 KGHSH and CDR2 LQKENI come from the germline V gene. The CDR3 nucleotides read TGTGCCAGCTCACCTGGGACTAGCGGCAACGTAGAAATAGAGACCCAGTACTTC. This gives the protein CASSPGTSGNVEIETQYF.

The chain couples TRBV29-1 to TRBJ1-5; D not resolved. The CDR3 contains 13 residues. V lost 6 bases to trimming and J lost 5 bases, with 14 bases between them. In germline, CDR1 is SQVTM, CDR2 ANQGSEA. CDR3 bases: TGCAGCGTCAGCCCCAATAACGATCAGCCCCAGCATTTT. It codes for CSVSPNNDQPQHF.

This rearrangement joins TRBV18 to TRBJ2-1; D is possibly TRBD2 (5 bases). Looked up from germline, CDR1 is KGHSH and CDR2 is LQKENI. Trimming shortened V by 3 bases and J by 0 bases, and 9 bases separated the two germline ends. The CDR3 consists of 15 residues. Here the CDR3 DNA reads TGTGCCAGCTCACCGAAGCGGCACTCCTACAATGAGCAGTTCTTC. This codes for CASSPKRHSYNEQFF.

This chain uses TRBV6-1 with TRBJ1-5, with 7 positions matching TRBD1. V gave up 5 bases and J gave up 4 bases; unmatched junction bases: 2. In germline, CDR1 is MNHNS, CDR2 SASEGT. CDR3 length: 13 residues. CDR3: CASSQTGNQPQHF. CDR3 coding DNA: TGTGCCAGCAGTCAGACAGGGAATCAGCCCCAGCATTTT.

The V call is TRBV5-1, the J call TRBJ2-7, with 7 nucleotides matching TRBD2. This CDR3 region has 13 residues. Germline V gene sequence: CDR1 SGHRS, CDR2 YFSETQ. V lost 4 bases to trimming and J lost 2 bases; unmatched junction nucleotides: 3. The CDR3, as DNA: TGCGCCAGCAGCCAGGGACTACCCTACGAGCAGTACTTC. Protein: CASSQGLPYEQYF. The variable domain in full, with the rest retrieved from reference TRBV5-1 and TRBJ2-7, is KAGVTQTPRYLIKTRGQQVTLSCSPISGHRSVSWYQQTPGQGLQFLFEYFSETQRNKGNFPGRFSGRQFSNSRSEMNVSTLELGDSALYLCASSQGLPYEQYFGPGTRLTVT.

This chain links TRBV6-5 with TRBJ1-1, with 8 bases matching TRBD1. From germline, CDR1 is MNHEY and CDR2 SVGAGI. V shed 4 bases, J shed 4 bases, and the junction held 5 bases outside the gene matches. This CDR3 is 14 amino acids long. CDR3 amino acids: CASSFKTGVTEAFF. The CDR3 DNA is TGTGCCAGCAGTTTCAAGACAGGGGTCACTGAAGCTTTCTTT.

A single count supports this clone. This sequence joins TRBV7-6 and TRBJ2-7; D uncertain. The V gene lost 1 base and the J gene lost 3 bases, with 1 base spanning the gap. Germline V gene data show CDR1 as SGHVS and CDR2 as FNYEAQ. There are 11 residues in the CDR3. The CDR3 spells CASSLDYEQYF. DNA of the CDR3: TGTGCCAGCAGCTTAGACTACGAGCAGTACTTC.

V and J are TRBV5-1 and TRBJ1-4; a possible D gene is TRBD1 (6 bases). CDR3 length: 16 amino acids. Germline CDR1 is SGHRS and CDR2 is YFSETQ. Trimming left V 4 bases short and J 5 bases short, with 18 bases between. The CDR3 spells CASSPRGSPLNEKLFF. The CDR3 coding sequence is TGCGCCAGCAGCCCCAGGGGAAGTCCTCTAAATGAAAAACTGTTTTTT. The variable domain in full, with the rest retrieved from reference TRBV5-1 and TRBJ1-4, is KAGVTQTPRYLIKTRGQQVTLSCSPISGHRSVSWYQQTPGQGLQFLFEYFSETQRNKGNFPGRFSGRQFSNSRSEMNVSTLELGDSALYLCASSPRGSPLNEKLFFGSGTQLSVL.

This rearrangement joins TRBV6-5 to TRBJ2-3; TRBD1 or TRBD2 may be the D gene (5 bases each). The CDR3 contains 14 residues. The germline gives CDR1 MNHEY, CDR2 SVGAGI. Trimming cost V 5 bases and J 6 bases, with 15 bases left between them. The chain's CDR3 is CASSRGNLADTQYF. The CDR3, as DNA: TGTGCCAGCAGTCGGGGCAACCTGGCGGATACGCAGTATTTT.

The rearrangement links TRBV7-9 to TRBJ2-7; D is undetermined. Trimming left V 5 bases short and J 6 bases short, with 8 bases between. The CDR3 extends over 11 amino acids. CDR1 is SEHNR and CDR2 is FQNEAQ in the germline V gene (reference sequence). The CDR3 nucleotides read TGTGCCAGCAGCATAGGACGCGAGCAGTACTTC. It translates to CASSIGREQYF.

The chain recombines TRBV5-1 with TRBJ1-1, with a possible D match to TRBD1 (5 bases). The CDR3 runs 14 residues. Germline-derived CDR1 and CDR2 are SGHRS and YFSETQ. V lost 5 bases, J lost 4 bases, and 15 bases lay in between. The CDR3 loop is CASRFSGGSTEAFF. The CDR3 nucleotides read TGCGCCAGCAGGTTCTCCGGGGGTAGCACTGAAGCTTTCTTT.

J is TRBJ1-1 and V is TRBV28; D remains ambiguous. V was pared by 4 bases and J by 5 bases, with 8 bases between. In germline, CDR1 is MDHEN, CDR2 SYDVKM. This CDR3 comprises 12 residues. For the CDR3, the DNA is TGTGCCAGCAGTTCACCCCTAACTGAAGCTTTCTTT. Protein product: CASSSPLTEAFF.

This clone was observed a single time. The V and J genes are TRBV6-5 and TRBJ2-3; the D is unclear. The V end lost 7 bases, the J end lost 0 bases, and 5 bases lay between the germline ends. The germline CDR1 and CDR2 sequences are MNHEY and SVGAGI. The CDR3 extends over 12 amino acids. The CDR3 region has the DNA TGTGCCAGCACTTCTAGCACAGATACGCAGTATTTT. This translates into CASTSSTDTQYF.